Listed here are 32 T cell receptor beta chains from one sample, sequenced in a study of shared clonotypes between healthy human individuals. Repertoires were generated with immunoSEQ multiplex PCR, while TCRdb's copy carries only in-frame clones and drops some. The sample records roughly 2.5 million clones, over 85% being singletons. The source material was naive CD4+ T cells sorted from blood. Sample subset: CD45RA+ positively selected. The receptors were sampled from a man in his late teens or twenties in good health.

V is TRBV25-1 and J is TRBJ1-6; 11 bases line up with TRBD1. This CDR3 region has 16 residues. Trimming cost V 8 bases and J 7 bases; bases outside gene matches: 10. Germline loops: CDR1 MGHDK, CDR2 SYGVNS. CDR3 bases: TGTGCCAGCCCCCCTCGGACAGGGGGCAGGAATTCACCCCTCCACTTT. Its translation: CASPPRTGGRNSPLHF.

CDR3 sequence (DNA): TGTGCCAGCAGCTTAGATGTTCAGACAACGTTTGTCGGAAAACTGTTTTTT. This sequence encodes CASSLDVQTTFVGKLFF. V is TRBV11-2 and J is TRBJ1-4; D not resolved. The CDR3 extends over 17 amino acids. Germline CDR1 SGHAT, CDR2 FQNNGV. Trimming pared 0 bases from V and 10 bases from J, leaving 21 bases between.

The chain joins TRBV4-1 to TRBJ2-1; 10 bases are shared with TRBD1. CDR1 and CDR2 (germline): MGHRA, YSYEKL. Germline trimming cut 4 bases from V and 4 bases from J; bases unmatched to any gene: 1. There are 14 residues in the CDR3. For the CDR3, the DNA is TGCGCCAGCAGCCGGACAGGGGGATACAATGAGCAGTTCTTC. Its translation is CASSRTGGYNEQFF.

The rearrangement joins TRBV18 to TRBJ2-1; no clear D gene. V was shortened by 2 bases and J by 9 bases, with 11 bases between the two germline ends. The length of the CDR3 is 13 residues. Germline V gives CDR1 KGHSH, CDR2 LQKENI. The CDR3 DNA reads TGTGCCAGCTCACCATCTTTGGGCCCTGAGCAGTTCTTC. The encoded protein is CASSPSLGPEQFF.

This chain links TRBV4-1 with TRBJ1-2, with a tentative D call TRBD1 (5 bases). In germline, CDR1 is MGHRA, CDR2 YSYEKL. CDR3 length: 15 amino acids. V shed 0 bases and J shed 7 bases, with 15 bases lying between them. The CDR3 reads CASSQEGQGAVGYTF. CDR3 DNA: TGCGCCAGCAGCCAAGAAGGGCAGGGAGCGGTTGGCTACACCTTC.

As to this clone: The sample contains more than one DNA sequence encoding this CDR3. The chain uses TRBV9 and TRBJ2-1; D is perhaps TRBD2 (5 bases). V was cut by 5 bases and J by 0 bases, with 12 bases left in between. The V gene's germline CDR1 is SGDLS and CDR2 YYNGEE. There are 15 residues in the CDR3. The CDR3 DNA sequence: TGTGCCAGCAGTTCTTCCGGGAACTCCTACAATGAGCAGTTCTTC. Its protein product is CASSSSGNSYNEQFF. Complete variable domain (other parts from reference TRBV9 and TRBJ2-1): DSGVTQTPKHLITATGQRVTLRCSPRSGDLSVYWYQQSLDQGLQFLIQYYNGEERAKGNILERFSAQQFPDLHSELNLSSLELGDSALYFCASSSSGNSYNEQFFGPGTRLTVL.

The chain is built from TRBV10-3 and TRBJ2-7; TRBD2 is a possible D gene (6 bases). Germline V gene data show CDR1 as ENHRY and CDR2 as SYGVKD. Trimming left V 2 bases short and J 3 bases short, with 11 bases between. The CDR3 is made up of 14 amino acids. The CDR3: CAISEAPGDYEQYF. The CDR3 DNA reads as TGTGCCATCAGTGAGGCACCGGGGGACTACGAGCAGTACTTC.

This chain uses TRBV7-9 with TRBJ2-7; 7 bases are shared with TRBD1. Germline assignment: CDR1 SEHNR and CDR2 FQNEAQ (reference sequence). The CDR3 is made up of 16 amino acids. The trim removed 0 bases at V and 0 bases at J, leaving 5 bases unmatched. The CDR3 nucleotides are TGTGCCAGCAGCTTAGCGAGGGGGCCCAACTCCTACGAGCAGTACTTC. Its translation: CASSLARGPNSYEQYF.

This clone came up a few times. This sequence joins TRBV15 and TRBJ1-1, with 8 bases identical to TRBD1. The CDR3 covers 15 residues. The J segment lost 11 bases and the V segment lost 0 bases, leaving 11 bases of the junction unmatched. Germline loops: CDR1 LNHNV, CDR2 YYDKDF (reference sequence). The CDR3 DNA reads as TGTGCCACCAGCAGAGATCCCGGACAGGGCGGTCGGGCTTTCTTT. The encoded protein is CATSRDPGQGGRAFF.

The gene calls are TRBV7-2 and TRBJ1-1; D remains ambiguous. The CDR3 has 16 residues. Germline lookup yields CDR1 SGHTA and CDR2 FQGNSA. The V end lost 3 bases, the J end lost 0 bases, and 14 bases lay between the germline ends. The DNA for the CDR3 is TGTGCCAGCAGCTTGGGGTTCACAGATCTGAACACTGAAGCTTTCTTT. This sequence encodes CASSLGFTDLNTEAFF.

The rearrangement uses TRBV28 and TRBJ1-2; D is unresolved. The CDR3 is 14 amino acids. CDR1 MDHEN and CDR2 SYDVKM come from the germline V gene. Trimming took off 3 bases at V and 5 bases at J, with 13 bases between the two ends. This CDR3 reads CASSFQDPEYGYTF. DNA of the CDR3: TGTGCCAGCAGTTTCCAAGACCCAGAGTATGGCTACACCTTC.

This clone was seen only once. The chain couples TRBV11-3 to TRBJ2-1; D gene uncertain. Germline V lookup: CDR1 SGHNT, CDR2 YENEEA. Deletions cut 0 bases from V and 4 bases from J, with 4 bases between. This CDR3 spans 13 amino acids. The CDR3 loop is CASSLDQYNEQFF. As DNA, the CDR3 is TGTGCCAGCAGCTTAGATCAATACAATGAGCAGTTCTTC.

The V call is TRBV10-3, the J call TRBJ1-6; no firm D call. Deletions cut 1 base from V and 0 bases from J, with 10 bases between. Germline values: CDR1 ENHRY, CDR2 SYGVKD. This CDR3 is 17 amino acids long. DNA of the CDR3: TGTGCCATCAGTGAGTGGACCAAAAGCTCCTATAATTCACCCCTCCACTTT. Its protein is CAISEWTKSSYNSPLHF.

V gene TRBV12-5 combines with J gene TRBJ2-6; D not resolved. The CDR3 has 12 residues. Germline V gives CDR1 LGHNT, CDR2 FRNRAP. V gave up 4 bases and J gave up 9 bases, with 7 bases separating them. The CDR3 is CASGCYVNVLTF. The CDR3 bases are TGTGCTAGTGGTTGTTATGTCAACGTCCTGACTTTC.

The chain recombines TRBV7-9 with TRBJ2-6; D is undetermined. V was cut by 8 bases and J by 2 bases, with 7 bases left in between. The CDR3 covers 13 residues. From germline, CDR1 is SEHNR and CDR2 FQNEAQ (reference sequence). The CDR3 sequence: CASDITGANVLTF. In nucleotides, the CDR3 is TGTGCCAGCGACATCACTGGGGCCAACGTCCTGACTTTC.

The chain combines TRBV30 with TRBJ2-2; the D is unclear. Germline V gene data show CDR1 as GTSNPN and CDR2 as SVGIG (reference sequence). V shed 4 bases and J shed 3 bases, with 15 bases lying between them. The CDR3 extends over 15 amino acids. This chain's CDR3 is CAWKNTPSDTGELFF. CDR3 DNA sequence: TGTGCCTGGAAGAATACCCCGTCGGACACCGGGGAGCTGTTTTTT. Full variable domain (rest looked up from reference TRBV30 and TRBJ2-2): SQTIHQWPATLVQPVGSPLSLECTVEGTSNPNLYWYRQAAGRGLQLLFYSVGIGQISSEVPQNLSASRPQDRQFILSSKKLLLSDSGFYLCAWKNTPSDTGELFFGEGSRLTVL.

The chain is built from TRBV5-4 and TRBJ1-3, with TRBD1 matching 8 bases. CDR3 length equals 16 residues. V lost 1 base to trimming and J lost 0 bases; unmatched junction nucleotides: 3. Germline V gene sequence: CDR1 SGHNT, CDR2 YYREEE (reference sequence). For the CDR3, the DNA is TGTGCCAGCAGCTTGACAGGGGGGAGCTCTGGAAACACCATATATTTT. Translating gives CASSLTGGSSGNTIYF.

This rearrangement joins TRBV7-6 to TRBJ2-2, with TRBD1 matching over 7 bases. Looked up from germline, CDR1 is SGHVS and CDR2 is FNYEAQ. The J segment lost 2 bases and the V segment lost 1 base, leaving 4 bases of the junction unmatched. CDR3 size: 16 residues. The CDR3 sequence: CASSLEAGGNTGELFF. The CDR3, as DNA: TGTGCCAGCAGCTTAGAGGCAGGGGGTAACACCGGGGAGCTGTTTTTT.

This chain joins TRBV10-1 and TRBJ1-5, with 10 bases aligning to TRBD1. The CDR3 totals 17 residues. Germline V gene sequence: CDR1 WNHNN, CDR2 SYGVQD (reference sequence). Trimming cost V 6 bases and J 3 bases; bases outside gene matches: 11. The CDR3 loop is CASRFRTGGGDNQPQHF. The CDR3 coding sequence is TGCGCCAGCAGGTTTCGGACAGGGGGAGGGGACAATCAGCCCCAGCATTTT.

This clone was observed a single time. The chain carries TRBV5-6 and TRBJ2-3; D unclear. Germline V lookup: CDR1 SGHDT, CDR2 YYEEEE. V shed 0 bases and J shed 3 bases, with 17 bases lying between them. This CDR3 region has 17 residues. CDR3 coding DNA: TGTGCCAGCAGCTTGGACGTTTCAGGCCTTCATACAGATACGCAGTATTTT. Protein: CASSLDVSGLHTDTQYF.

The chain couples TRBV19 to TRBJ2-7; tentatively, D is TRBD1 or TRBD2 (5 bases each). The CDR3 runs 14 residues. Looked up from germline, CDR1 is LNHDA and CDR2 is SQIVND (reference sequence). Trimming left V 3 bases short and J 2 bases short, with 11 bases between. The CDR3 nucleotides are TGTGCCAGTAGTATCCGTAAGGGACCCTACGAGCAGTACTTC. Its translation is CASSIRKGPYEQYF.

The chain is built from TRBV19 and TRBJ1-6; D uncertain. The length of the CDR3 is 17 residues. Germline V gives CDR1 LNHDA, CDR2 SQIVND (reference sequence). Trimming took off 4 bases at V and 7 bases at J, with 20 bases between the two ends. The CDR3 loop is CASSNPPEAILNSPLHF. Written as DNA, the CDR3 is TGTGCCAGTAGTAACCCCCCCGAGGCCATCCTGAATTCACCCCTCCACTTT.

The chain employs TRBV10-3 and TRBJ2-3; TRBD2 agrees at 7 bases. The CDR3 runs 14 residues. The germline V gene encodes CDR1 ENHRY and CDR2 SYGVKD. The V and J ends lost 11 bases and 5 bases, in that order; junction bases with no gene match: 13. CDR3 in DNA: TGTGCCGGAAGCGGGGCGGGAGCAGGAGATACGCAGTATTTT. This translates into CAGSGAGAGDTQYF.

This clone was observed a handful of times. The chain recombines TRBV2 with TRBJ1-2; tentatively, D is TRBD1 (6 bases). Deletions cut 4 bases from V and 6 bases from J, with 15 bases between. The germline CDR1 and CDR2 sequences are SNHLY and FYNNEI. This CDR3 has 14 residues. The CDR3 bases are TGTGCCAGCAGTGGGGACATGGAAGTTGATGGCTACACCTTC. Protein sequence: CASSGDMEVDGYTF.

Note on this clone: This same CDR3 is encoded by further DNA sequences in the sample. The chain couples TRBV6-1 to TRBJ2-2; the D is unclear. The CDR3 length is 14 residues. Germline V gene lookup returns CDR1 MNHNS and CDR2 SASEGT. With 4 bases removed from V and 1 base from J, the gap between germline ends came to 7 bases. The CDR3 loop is CASSGARNTGELFF. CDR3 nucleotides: TGTGCCAGCAGTGGGGCCCGGAACACCGGGGAGCTGTTTTTT.

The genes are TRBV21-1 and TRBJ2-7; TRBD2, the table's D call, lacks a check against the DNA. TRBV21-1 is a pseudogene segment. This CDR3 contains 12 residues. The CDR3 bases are TGTGCCAGCAGCAAAGCCTACTACGAGCAGTACTTC. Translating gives CASSKAYYEQYF.

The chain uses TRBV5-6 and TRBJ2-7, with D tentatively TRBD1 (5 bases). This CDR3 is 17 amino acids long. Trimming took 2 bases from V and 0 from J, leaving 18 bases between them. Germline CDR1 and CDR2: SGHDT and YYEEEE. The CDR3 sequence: CASSLPPGAGNSYEQYF. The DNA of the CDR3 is TGTGCCAGCAGCTTACCCCCTGGGGCAGGGAACTCCTACGAGCAGTACTTC.

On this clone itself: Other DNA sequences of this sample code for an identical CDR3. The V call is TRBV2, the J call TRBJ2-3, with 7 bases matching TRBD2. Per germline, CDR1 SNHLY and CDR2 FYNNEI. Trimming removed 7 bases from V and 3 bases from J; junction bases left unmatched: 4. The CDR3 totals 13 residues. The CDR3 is CASTRGVTDTQYF. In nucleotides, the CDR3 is TGTGCCAGCACCCGGGGGGTGACAGATACGCAGTATTTT.

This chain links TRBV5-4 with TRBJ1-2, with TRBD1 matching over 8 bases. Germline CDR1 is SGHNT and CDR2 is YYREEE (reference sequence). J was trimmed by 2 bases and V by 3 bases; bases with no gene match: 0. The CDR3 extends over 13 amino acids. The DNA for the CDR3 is TGTGCCAGCAGCTGGACAGGGAACTATGGCTACACCTTC. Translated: CASSWTGNYGYTF.

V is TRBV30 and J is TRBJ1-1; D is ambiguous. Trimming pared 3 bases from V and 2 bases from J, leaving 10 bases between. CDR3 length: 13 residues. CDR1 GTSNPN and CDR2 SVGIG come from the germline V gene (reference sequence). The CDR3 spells CAWRWQANTEAFF. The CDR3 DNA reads TGTGCCTGGAGGTGGCAGGCCAACACTGAAGCTTTCTTT.

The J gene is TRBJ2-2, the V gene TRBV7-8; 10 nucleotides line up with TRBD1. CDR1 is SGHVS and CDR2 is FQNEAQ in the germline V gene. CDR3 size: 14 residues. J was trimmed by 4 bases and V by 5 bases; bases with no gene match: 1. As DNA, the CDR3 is TGTGCCAGCAGCGACAGGGGGCCCACCGGGGAGCTGTTTTTT. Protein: CASSDRGPTGELFF.

The DNA of the CDR3 is TGTGCCAGCAGTGAAATCCTGAATTCACCCCTCCACTTT. Translated, it gives CASSEILNSPLHF. V and J are TRBV6-4 and TRBJ1-6, with D hard to call. The germline V gene has CDR1 MRHNA and CDR2 SNTAGT. V lost 3 bases and J 7 bases, leaving 7 bases between the germline ends. There are 13 residues in the CDR3.